These T cell receptor beta chains were read from a single sample in a study of blood T cell repertoires in COVID-19. Profiled with immunoSEQ multiplex PCR; TCRdb holds only in-frame clones, not every one. The top ten clones hold approximately 19% of a sample with roughly 38,000 clones, 86% of them seen once. The sample consisted of peripheral blood. Receptors originate from a man aged 50 to 59 in a cohort sampled during active COVID-19. Each CDR3 is given with its conserved first and last residue. The order of the fields is V gene, J gene, clone size, D gene, CDR3 DNA, CDR3 protein. D genes are given only for firm matches. Rows give clone size only sometimes, using once, few, many, or a class for an expanded clone.

v_call: TRBV7-9; j_call: TRBJ2-5; clone_size: NA; d_call: NA; cdr3_nt: TGTGCCAGCAAATTTGGAGGGGAGGAGACCCAGTACTTC; cdr3_aa: CASKFGGEETQYF
v_call: TRBV3-1/TRBV3-2; j_call: TRBJ1-2; clone_size: NA; d_call: TRBD1; cdr3_nt: TGTGCCAGCAGCCAAGAGGGGACAGTCTATGGCTACACCTTC; cdr3_aa: CASSQEGTVYGYTF
v_call: TRBV4-3; j_call: TRBJ1-3; clone_size: NA; d_call: NA; cdr3_nt: TGCGCCAGCAGCCAAGATTGGGCAGGGCGAAACACCATATATTTT; cdr3_aa: CASSQDWAGRNTIYF
v_call: TRBV6-5; j_call: TRBJ2-1; clone_size: NA; d_call: NA; cdr3_nt: TGTGCCAGCAGTTACCAGCCAGGGGACTACAATGAGCAGTTCTTC; cdr3_aa: CASSYQPGDYNEQFF
v_call: TRBV13; j_call: TRBJ1-2; clone_size: NA; d_call: TRBD1; cdr3_nt: TGTGCCAGCAGCTTAGTAGGACAGGGTGGCTATGGCTACACCTTC; cdr3_aa: CASSLVGQGGYGYTF
v_call: TRBV11-2; j_call: TRBJ1-1; clone_size: NA; d_call: TRBD1; cdr3_nt: TGTGCCAGCAGCTCGACACCACAGGGGGCGCGGCGGTGGGACACTGAAGCTTTCTTT; cdr3_aa: CASSSTPQGARRWDTEAFF
v_call: TRBV27; j_call: TRBJ1-1; clone_size: NA; d_call: TRBD1; cdr3_nt: TGTGCCAGCAGTTCAGGGGGCGATACTGAAGCTTTCTTT; cdr3_aa: CASSSGGDTEAFF
v_call: TRBV5-8; j_call: TRBJ1-5; clone_size: once; d_call: NA; cdr3_nt: TGTGCCAGCAGCTTGGGCATGGGTTCGAGGCTTAGCAATCAGCCCCAGCATTTT; cdr3_aa: CASSLGMGSRLSNQPQHF
v_call: TRBV19; j_call: TRBJ2-3; clone_size: NA; d_call: NA; cdr3_nt: TGTGCCAGTAGTTTGGAGCTCACGCTTAGCACAGATACGCAGTATTTT; cdr3_aa: CASSLELTLSTDTQYF
v_call: TRBV11-2; j_call: TRBJ2-3; clone_size: NA; d_call: NA; cdr3_nt: TGTGCCAGCAGCTTAGCCCAGGGTGGGTGGGATACGCAGTATTTT; cdr3_aa: CASSLAQGGWDTQYF
v_call: TRBV5-6; j_call: TRBJ1-1; clone_size: NA; d_call: TRBD1; cdr3_nt: TGTGCCAGCAGCTTTGGCTCGGCGCAGGGGGCTTTT; cdr3_aa: CASSFGSAQGAF
v_call: TRBV5-1; j_call: TRBJ2-3; clone_size: NA; d_call: TRBD2; cdr3_nt: TGCGCCAGCAGCTCGGGACTAGCGGGAGGGGACACAGATACGCAGTATTTT; cdr3_aa: CASSSGLAGGDTDTQYF
v_call: TRBV5-4; j_call: TRBJ2-5; clone_size: NA; d_call: TRBD1; cdr3_nt: TGTGCCAGCAGCGGCTGGGACAGGGGATTCCAAGAGACCCAGTACTTC; cdr3_aa: CASSGWDRGFQETQYF
v_call: TRBV6-1; j_call: TRBJ2-3; clone_size: NA; d_call: TRBD2; cdr3_nt: TGTGCCAGCAGTGAAGAGAGCGGGAGTGGGACAGATACGCAGTATTTT; cdr3_aa: CASSEESGSGTDTQYF
v_call: TRBV5-4; j_call: TRBJ1-5; clone_size: NA; d_call: TRBD1; cdr3_nt: TGTGCCAGCAGCCCGGACAGGGGCAATCAGCCCCAGCATTTT; cdr3_aa: CASSPDRGNQPQHF
v_call: TRBV28; j_call: TRBJ1-2; clone_size: NA; d_call: TRBD1; cdr3_nt: TGTGCCAGCAGTCCCCCCGCGCCGGGACAGGGGGTTGGTGGCTACACCTTC; cdr3_aa: CASSPPAPGQGVGGYTF
v_call: TRBV27; j_call: TRBJ2-7; clone_size: NA; d_call: TRBD2; cdr3_nt: TGTGCCAGCAGCTTAGCGGGGGGTGCGGTCGAGCAGTACTTC; cdr3_aa: CASSLAGGAVEQYF
v_call: TRBV5-1; j_call: TRBJ2-3; clone_size: NA; d_call: TRBD2; cdr3_nt: TGCGCCAGCAGCCCCGGGACTAGCGGGGGGGTTAGCACAGATACGCAGTATTTT; cdr3_aa: CASSPGTSGGVSTDTQYF
v_call: TRBV4-1; j_call: TRBJ1-1; clone_size: NA; d_call: NA; cdr3_nt: TGCGCCAGCAGCCAAAGGGGGACGCTGGCAGCTTTCTTT; cdr3_aa: CASSQRGTLAAFF
v_call: TRBV30; j_call: TRBJ1-2; clone_size: once; d_call: NA; cdr3_nt: TGTGCCTGGAGTACGACAGAGAACTATGGCTACACCTTC; cdr3_aa: CAWSTTENYGYTF
v_call: TRBV5-6; j_call: TRBJ1-1; clone_size: NA; d_call: NA; cdr3_nt: TGTGCCAGCAGCTTGCCCCGGGAACTCATGAACACTGAAGCTTTCTTT; cdr3_aa: CASSLPRELMNTEAFF
v_call: TRBV6-5; j_call: TRBJ2-3; clone_size: NA; d_call: NA; cdr3_nt: TGTGCCAGCAGTTACTTGGAGGCCAGACCCACAGATACGCAGTATTTT; cdr3_aa: CASSYLEARPTDTQYF
v_call: TRBV5-1; j_call: TRBJ1-1; clone_size: NA; d_call: TRBD1; cdr3_nt: TGCGCCAGCAGCCCGCTGACAGGGTCCCTCACTGAAGCTTTCTTT; cdr3_aa: CASSPLTGSLTEAFF
v_call: TRBV11-1; j_call: TRBJ2-2; clone_size: NA; d_call: NA; cdr3_nt: TGTGCCAGCAGCCGACGGGTCCTCGCGAACACCGGGGAGCTGTTTTTT; cdr3_aa: CASSRRVLANTGELFF
v_call: TRBV5-4; j_call: TRBJ1-1; clone_size: NA; d_call: NA; cdr3_nt: TGTGCCAGCAGCTTTCCCGGGACAATACCGAACACTGAAGCTTTCTTT; cdr3_aa: CASSFPGTIPNTEAFF
v_call: TRBV4-3; j_call: TRBJ2-3; clone_size: NA; d_call: NA; cdr3_nt: TGCGCCAGCAGCCCCTCATCGGGGGTCACAGATACGCAGTATTTT; cdr3_aa: CASSPSSGVTDTQYF
v_call: TRBV19; j_call: TRBJ1-1; clone_size: NA; d_call: NA; cdr3_nt: TGTGCCAGTAGTACCACCCGACAGGCCGCCGCTTTCTTT; cdr3_aa: CASSTTRQAAAFF
v_call: TRBV4-3; j_call: TRBJ1-2; clone_size: once; d_call: NA; cdr3_nt: TGCGCCAGCAGCCAAGTGTCGTCGTTGTATGGCTACACCTTC; cdr3_aa: CASSQVSSLYGYTF
v_call: TRBV11-1; j_call: TRBJ1-4; clone_size: NA; d_call: TRBD1; cdr3_nt: TGTGCCAGCAGCTTTGGGACAGGGCTCGGAGAAGAAAAACTGTTTTTT; cdr3_aa: CASSFGTGLGEEKLFF
v_call: TRBV25-1; j_call: TRBJ1-3; clone_size: NA; d_call: NA; cdr3_nt: TGTGCCAGCAGTGAATGGGGCTCGCGCTCTGGAAACACCATATATTTT; cdr3_aa: CASSEWGSRSGNTIYF
v_call: TRBV11-2; j_call: TRBJ2-3; clone_size: NA; d_call: TRBD2; cdr3_nt: TGTGCCAGCAGCTCGGGACTAGCGGGGCTCCAGGGCACAGATACGCAGTATTTT; cdr3_aa: CASSSGLAGLQGTDTQYF
v_call: TRBV7-9; j_call: TRBJ2-5; clone_size: few; d_call: NA; cdr3_nt: TGTGCCAGCAGCCTGGGACTCAGGGAGGACGAGACCCAGTACTTC; cdr3_aa: CASSLGLREDETQYF
v_call: TRBV6-5; j_call: TRBJ2-3; clone_size: NA; d_call: NA; cdr3_nt: TGTGCCAGCAGCTCCGACAGGGAGGTAGATACGCAGTATTTT; cdr3_aa: CASSSDREVDTQYF
v_call: TRBV11-1; j_call: TRBJ2-4; clone_size: NA; d_call: TRBD1; cdr3_nt: TGTGCCAGCAGCCGCGGACAGGGGCTAGCCAAAAACATTCAGTACTTC; cdr3_aa: CASSRGQGLAKNIQYF
v_call: TRBV29-1; j_call: TRBJ2-1; clone_size: NA; d_call: TRBD1; cdr3_nt: TGCAGCGTAGAACCGGGACAGGCTTACAATGAGCAGTTCTTC; cdr3_aa: CSVEPGQAYNEQFF
v_call: TRBV5-4; j_call: TRBJ2-5; clone_size: NA; d_call: TRBD1; cdr3_nt: TGTGCCAGCAGGGACAGGGGGCAAGTCTTGGAGACCCAGTACTTC; cdr3_aa: CASRDRGQVLETQYF
v_call: TRBV15; j_call: TRBJ2-7; clone_size: NA; d_call: TRBD1; cdr3_nt: TGTGCCACCAGCAGTACAGGGGGTACCTACGAGCAGTACTTC; cdr3_aa: CATSSTGGTYEQYF
v_call: TRBV5-5; j_call: TRBJ2-1; clone_size: NA; d_call: TRBD1; cdr3_nt: TGTGCCAGCAGCTTGGGACAGGGTTCCTACAATGAGCAGTTCTTC; cdr3_aa: CASSLGQGSYNEQFF
v_call: TRBV11-3; j_call: TRBJ1-1; clone_size: NA; d_call: NA; cdr3_nt: TGTGCCAGCAGCCCCTGGGGAGTGGGCACTGAAGCTTTCTTT; cdr3_aa: CASSPWGVGTEAFF
v_call: TRBV9; j_call: TRBJ2-7; clone_size: NA; d_call: TRBD2; cdr3_nt: TGTGCCAGCAGCGTAGAGGGTCCGGGGGGGGCCGACGAGCAGTACTTC; cdr3_aa: CASSVEGPGGADEQYF
v_call: TRBV4-1; j_call: TRBJ2-2; clone_size: NA; d_call: TRBD1; cdr3_nt: TGCGCCAGCAGCCCCCGACAGGGAGCCGGGGAGCTGTTTTTT; cdr3_aa: CASSPRQGAGELFF
v_call: TRBV2; j_call: TRBJ1-3; clone_size: few; d_call: NA; cdr3_nt: TGTGCCAGCAGGGGAGGCTCTGGAAACACCATATATTTT; cdr3_aa: CASRGGSGNTIYF
v_call: TRBV7-8; j_call: TRBJ2-3; clone_size: NA; d_call: TRBD2; cdr3_nt: TGTGCCAGCAGCCCCCGGACTAGCGGGTTTTTGGCAGATACGCAGTATTTT; cdr3_aa: CASSPRTSGFLADTQYF
v_call: TRBV4-3; j_call: TRBJ2-4; clone_size: NA; d_call: NA; cdr3_nt: TGCGCCAGCAGCCAAGATATTGGGGACTCACTCCTCTTC; cdr3_aa: CASSQDIGDSLLF
v_call: TRBV6-2/TRBV6-3; j_call: TRBJ2-5; clone_size: NA; d_call: TRBD1; cdr3_nt: TGTGCCAGCAGTTACTACAGGGGTAGCATAGAGACCCAGTACTTC; cdr3_aa: CASSYYRGSIETQYF
v_call: TRBV7-8; j_call: TRBJ1-5; clone_size: few; d_call: TRBD1; cdr3_nt: TGTGCCAGCAGTACAGGGGACCGATATCAGCCCCAGCATTTT; cdr3_aa: CASSTGDRYQPQHF
v_call: TRBV10-3; j_call: TRBJ2-1; clone_size: NA; d_call: TRBD2; cdr3_nt: TGTGCCATCAGTGAGACGGGGGGGGTTGACAATGAGCAGTTCTTC; cdr3_aa: CAISETGGVDNEQFF
v_call: TRBV13; j_call: TRBJ2-3; clone_size: NA; d_call: NA; cdr3_nt: TGTGCCAGCAGCTCGGGGTACGGGGCAGATACGCAGTATTTT; cdr3_aa: CASSSGYGADTQYF
v_call: TRBV10-3; j_call: TRBJ2-7; clone_size: NA; d_call: TRBD1; cdr3_nt: TGTGCCATCAGTCGATTACGGACCCTTACAGGGGACTACGAGCAGTACTTC; cdr3_aa: CAISRLRTLTGDYEQYF
v_call: TRBV19; j_call: TRBJ1-3; clone_size: NA; d_call: NA; cdr3_nt: TGTGCCAGTAGTACAGACGGAGACTCTGGAAACACCATATATTTT; cdr3_aa: CASSTDGDSGNTIYF
v_call: TRBV19; j_call: TRBJ2-7; clone_size: NA; d_call: TRBD1; cdr3_nt: TGTGCCAGTAGTATAGTACAGGGGTACGAGCAGTACTTC; cdr3_aa: CASSIVQGYEQYF
v_call: TRBV13; j_call: TRBJ1-5; clone_size: NA; d_call: NA; cdr3_nt: TGTGCCAGCAGCTTAGGTCCGCCCGGGAATCAGCCCCAGCATTTT; cdr3_aa: CASSLGPPGNQPQHF
v_call: TRBV24-1; j_call: TRBJ2-3; clone_size: NA; d_call: TRBD1; cdr3_nt: TGTGCCACCAGACAGGGGAGCACAGATACGCAGTATTTT; cdr3_aa: CATRQGSTDTQYF
v_call: TRBV2; j_call: TRBJ1-2; clone_size: NA; d_call: NA; cdr3_nt: TGTGCCAGCACGCCCGAGTTAGCGCACTATGGCTACACCTTC; cdr3_aa: CASTPELAHYGYTF
v_call: TRBV4-3; j_call: TRBJ1-1; clone_size: once; d_call: NA; cdr3_nt: TGCGCCAGCAGCCAAGTTAGTGTATATTGGGCCAGCAATTACACTGAAGCTTTCTTT; cdr3_aa: CASSQVSVYWASNYTEAFF